This T cell receptor beta chain was identified in a study of T cell changes during pregnancy in multiple sclerosis. Germline CDR1 and CDR2: SGHDN and FVKESK. V shed 2 bases and J shed 4 bases, with 15 bases lying between them. The CDR3 length is 15 residues. Method: immunoSEQ multiplex PCR; TCRdb's copy keeps in-frame clones and lacks some. This table holds about 80,000 clones, roughly 91% found once. The J gene is TRBJ2-7, the V gene TRBV14, with D maybe TRBD1 (6 bases). The receptor was isolated from a female donor in good health, enrolled as a control in a pregnancy study. Sequencing used peripheral blood, obtained after pregnancy. In DNA form, the CDR3 reads TGTGCCAGCAGCCAAAGGGGGTTTACCTGGTACGAGCAGTACTTC. This translates into CASSQRGFTWYEQYF.